The entry below describes one T cell receptor beta chain. Its antigen is still unknown. This entry is derived from a study of shared clonotypes between healthy human individuals. Points from the study as a whole: Rarefaction showed that sequencing of sorted subsets was incomplete (despite large depth).

The deep-level immunoSEQ assay was used. Sequencing was performed with immunoSEQ multiplex PCR; in TCRdb, only in-frame clones are kept and a portion is missing. The data show roughly 2 million clones, about 94% seen once. This CDR3 contains 14 residues. V lost 7 bases and J lost 3; bases outside the gene matches: 7. Per germline, CDR1 SQVTM and CDR2 ANQGSEA. The sample was naive CD4+ T cells sorted from blood. Subset defined: CD45RA+ positively selected. The TCR comes from a man younger than 35 in good health. The chain recombines TRBV29-1 with TRBJ2-1; 9 bases are a match to TRBD2. The CDR3 region is CSGKTSGFYNEQFF. The CDR3 DNA reads as TGCAGCGGCAAGACTAGCGGCTTCTACAATGAGCAGTTCTTC.